The subject of this entry is one T cell receptor (beta chain). Its specificity is not known. Sorted-subset replicate PCR reactions were performed with approximately 200 ng DNA, corresponding to roughly 31,000 T cell genomes. Clones were read by immunoSEQ multiplex PCR, and TCRdb kept only the in-frame ones, dropping some. Of 2 million to 3 million clones in the sample, roughly 93% are singletons; the top ten hold 0.35% to 0.45%. This entry is derived from a study of shared clonotypes between healthy human individuals. Study details: Each donor's CD8 memory used one plate, CD8 naive two, each CD4 subset three. Study findings and constraints: Only blood underwent sampling, and tissue repertoires likely differ. Enrolling few donors narrowed the genetic and exposure-history diversity that was represented.

CDR1 and CDR2 (germline): LNHDA, SQIVND (reference sequence). The CDR3 is 15 residues long. The V gene lost 6 bases and the J gene lost 1 base, with 13 bases spanning the gap. V and J are TRBV19 and TRBJ1-5; tentative D call: TRBD1 (6 bases). This sequence was found in a man aged 18 to 29 in good health. Some clones in this sample may be carry-over from other donors' samples. Specimen: naive CD4+ T cells from PBMCs. Subset denoted: CD45RA+ positively selected. For the CDR3, the DNA is TGTGCCAGTAGCCCGAGTGGACAGAGCAATCAGCCCCAGCATTTT. Protein: CASSPSGQSNQPQHF.